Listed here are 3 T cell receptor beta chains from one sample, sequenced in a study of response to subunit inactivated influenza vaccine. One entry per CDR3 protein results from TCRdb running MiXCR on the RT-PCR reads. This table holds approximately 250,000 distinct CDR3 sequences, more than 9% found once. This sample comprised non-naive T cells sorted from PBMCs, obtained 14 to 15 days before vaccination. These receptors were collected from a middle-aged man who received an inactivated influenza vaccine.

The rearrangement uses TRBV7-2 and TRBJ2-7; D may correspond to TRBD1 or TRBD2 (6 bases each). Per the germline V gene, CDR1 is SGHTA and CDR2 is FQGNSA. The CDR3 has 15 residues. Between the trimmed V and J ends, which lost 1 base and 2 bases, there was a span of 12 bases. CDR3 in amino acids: CASSLEGGSAYEQYF. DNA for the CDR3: TGTGCCAGCAGCTTAGAGGGGGGTTCCGCCTACGAGCAGTACTTC.

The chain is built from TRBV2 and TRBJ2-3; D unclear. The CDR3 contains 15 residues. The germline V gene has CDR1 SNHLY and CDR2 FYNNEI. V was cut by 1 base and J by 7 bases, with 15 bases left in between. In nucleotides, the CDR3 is TGTGCCAGCAGTGAAGTTTTGGCGCAGCGAAATACGCAGTATTTT. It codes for CASSEVLAQRNTQYF.

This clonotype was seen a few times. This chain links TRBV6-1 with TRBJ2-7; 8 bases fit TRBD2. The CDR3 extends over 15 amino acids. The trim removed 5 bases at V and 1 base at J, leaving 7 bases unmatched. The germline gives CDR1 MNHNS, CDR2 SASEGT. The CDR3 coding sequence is TGTGCCAGCAGTACCGGGACTAGAACGTCCTACGAGCAGTACTTC. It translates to CASSTGTRTSYEQYF.